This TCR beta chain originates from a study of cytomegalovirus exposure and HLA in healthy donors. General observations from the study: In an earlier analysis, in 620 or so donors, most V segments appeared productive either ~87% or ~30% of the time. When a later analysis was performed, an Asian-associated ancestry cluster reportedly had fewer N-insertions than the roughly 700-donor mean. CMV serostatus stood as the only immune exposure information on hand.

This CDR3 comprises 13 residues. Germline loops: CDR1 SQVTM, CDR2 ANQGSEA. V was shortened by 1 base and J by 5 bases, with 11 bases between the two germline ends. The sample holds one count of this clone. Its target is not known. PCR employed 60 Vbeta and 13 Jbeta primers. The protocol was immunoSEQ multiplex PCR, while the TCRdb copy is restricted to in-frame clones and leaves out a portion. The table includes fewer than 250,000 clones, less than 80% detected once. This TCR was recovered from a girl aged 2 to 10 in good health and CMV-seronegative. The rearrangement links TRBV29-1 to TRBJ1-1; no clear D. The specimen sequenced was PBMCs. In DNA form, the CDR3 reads TGCAGCGTTGAAGGTACAGTCAGGACTGAAGCTTTCTTT. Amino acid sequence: CSVEGTVRTEAFF.